Below are 27 T cell receptor beta chains sequenced from a single sample in a study of T cells in Graves' hyperthyroidism and ophthalmopathy. From RNA transcripts, TCR beta CDR3 regions were amplified. The HTBI set primed first-round TCR CDR3 RT-PCR. TCRdb re-analysed the multiplex PCR reads in MiXCR, keeping a single row per CDR3 protein. This sample yields fewer than 750,000 distinct CDR3 sequences, of which about 14% are seen a single time; 4.3% belongs to the top ten. Sequenced: blood. These receptors originate from a woman aged 40 to 50 with Graves' ophthalmopathy.

The chain joins TRBV12-3 or TRBV12-4 to TRBJ1-1, with 8 bases identical to TRBD1. V lost 5 bases, J lost 4 bases, and 9 bases stayed unmatched. The length of the CDR3 is 15 residues. The CDR3 sequence: CASSRQGLGGTEAFF. CDR3 sequence (DNA): TGTGCCAGCAGTCGACAGGGGTTGGGAGGCACTGAAGCTTTCTTT.

This clonotype was seen many times. The V call is TRBV19, the J call TRBJ1-1; TRBD1 matches 10 bases. The germline CDR1 and CDR2 sequences are LNHDA and SQIVND (reference sequence). The ends lost 5 bases at V and 3 bases at J; junction bases unmatched: 6. The length of the CDR3 is 15 residues. CDR3 region: CASSYWTGGDTEAFF. CDR3 DNA sequence: TGTGCCAGTAGTTACTGGACAGGGGGTGACACTGAAGCTTTCTTT.

The chain carries TRBV7-2 and TRBJ2-1; no clear D gene. Germline V gives CDR1 SGHTA, CDR2 FQGNSA. The V gene lost 5 bases and the J gene lost 7 bases, with 18 bases spanning the gap. The CDR3 consists of 15 residues. This chain's CDR3 is CASSLRAAPENEQFF. In nucleotides, the CDR3 is TGTGCCAGCAGCCTTAGGGCGGCCCCGGAGAATGAGCAGTTCTTC. Supplemented by reference TRBV7-2 and TRBJ2-1, the full variable domain reads GAGVSQSPSNKVTEKGKDVELRCDPISGHTALYWYRQSLGQGLEFLIYFQGNSAPDKSGLPSDRFSAERTGGSVSTLTIQRTQQEDSAVYLCASSLRAAPENEQFFGPGTRLTVL.

There are many counts of this clonotype. This chain joins TRBV6-5 and TRBJ1-2, with D perhaps TRBD1 (5 bases). Germline V gene data show CDR1 as MNHEY and CDR2 as SVGAGI. There are 15 residues in the CDR3. Deletions cut 3 bases from V and 8 bases from J, with 19 bases between. The CDR3 DNA reads as TGTGCCAGCAGTTATTACAAAGCAGGGCAAGGCGGCTACACCTTC. As protein: CASSYYKAGQGGYTF.

This clonotype has just a few counts. This rearrangement joins TRBV5-4 to TRBJ2-6; either TRBD1 or TRBD2 may fit D (6 bases each). Trimming removed 1 base from V and 2 bases from J, with 16 bases in between. Per germline, CDR1 SGHNT and CDR2 YYREEE (reference sequence). The CDR3 is 18 amino acids. In DNA, the CDR3 is TGTGCCAGCAGCTTGATGCGGGACACCTCCCCTGGGGCCAACGTCCTGACTTTC. Translation: CASSLMRDTSPGANVLTF. Together with reference TRBV5-4 and TRBJ2-6, the CDR3 gives the full variable domain: ETGVTQSPTHLIKTRGQQVTLRCSSQSGHNTVSWYQQALGQGPQFIFQYYREEENGRGNFPPRFSGLQFPNYSSELNVNALELDDSALYLCASSLMRDTSPGANVLTFGAGSRLTVL.

The chain's CDR3 is CASTLRNSYNQPQHF. In DNA, the CDR3 is TGTGCCAGCACCCTTCGGAACAGTTATAATCAGCCCCAGCATTTT. This chain links TRBV6-1 with TRBJ1-5; unclear D gene. CDR3 size: 15 residues. The germline V and J ends were trimmed by 7 bases and 4 bases, with 17 bases remaining between them. Germline-derived CDR1 and CDR2 are MNHNS and SASEGT.

This clonotype was counted ten times or more. The genes are TRBV15 and TRBJ1-1; D unresolved. The CDR3 runs to 13 residues. In germline, CDR1 is LNHNV, CDR2 YYDKDF (reference sequence). V was cut by 4 bases and J by 2 bases, with 8 bases left in between. The CDR3, as DNA: TGTGCCACCAGCAAACGGAGTAACACTGAAGCTTTCTTT. The encoded protein is CATSKRSNTEAFF. Full variable domain (outside the CDR3, taken from reference TRBV15 and TRBJ1-1): DAMVIQNPRYQVTQFGKPVTLSCSQTLNHNVMYWYQQKSSQAPKLLFHYYDKDFNNEADTPDNFQSRRPNTSFCFLDIRSPGLGDTAMYLCATSKRSNTEAFFGQGTRLTVV.

This clonotype was seen only a few times. CDR3: CASSLDGAITEAFF. CDR3 sequence (DNA): TGTGCCAGCAGCTTAGACGGGGCGATCACTGAAGCTTTCTTT. The rearrangement links TRBV7-9 to TRBJ1-1; D might be TRBD1 (5 bases). Germline values: CDR1 SEHNR, CDR2 FQNEAQ (reference sequence). The CDR3 spans 14 residues. V lost 1 base to trimming and J lost 4 bases, with 10 bases between them.

The sample holds many counts of this clonotype. The chain joins TRBV27 to TRBJ1-1; tentatively, D is TRBD1 (6 bases). Per germline, CDR1 MNHEY and CDR2 SMNVEV (reference sequence). The CDR3 runs 18 residues. V was shortened by 8 bases and J by 1 base, with 26 bases between the two germline ends. The CDR3 sequence is CASVKGGGTWRGNTEAFF. The CDR3 DNA reads as TGTGCCAGCGTAAAAGGAGGGGGGACCTGGCGGGGGAACACTGAAGCTTTCTTT.

This clonotype was seen repeatedly, ten times or more. This rearrangement joins TRBV4-1 to TRBJ2-7; 12 bases line up with TRBD2. The CDR3 is 14 residues long. With V trimmed by 5 bases and J by 5 bases, 4 bases remained unmatched. Per the germline V gene, CDR1 is MGHRA and CDR2 is YSYEKL. The CDR3 nucleotides are TGCGCCAGCAGCTCTAGCGGGAGGGCCGACGAGCAGTACTTC. Translating gives CASSSSGRADEQYF.

There are many counts of this clonotype. V is TRBV2 and J is TRBJ1-1; D not resolved. Between the trimmed V and J ends, which lost 7 bases and 10 bases, there was a span of 13 bases. Looked up from germline, CDR1 is SNHLY and CDR2 is FYNNEI. CDR3 length: 11 residues. The CDR3 spells CASTPVAGAFF. DNA of the CDR3: TGTGCCAGCACCCCGGTCGCAGGAGCTTTCTTT. Supplemented by reference TRBV2 and TRBJ1-1, the full variable domain reads EPEVTQTPSHQVTQMGQEVILRCVPISNHLYFYWYRQILGQKVEFLVSFYNNEISEKSEIFDDQFSVERPDGSNFTLKIRSTKLEDSAMYFCASTPVAGAFFGQGTRLTVV.

This clonotype was seen many times. The chain recombines TRBV2 with TRBJ1-2; 7 nucleotides agree with TRBD1. Germline V gene sequence: CDR1 SNHLY, CDR2 FYNNEI. This CDR3 region has 12 residues. The junction had 7 bases not matched to a gene; V was cut back by 11 bases and J by 4 bases. The CDR3, as DNA: TGTGCCGGGAGACAGGGACTCTATGGCTACACCTTC. This translates into CAGRQGLYGYTF.

The chain combines TRBV28 with TRBJ2-2; D gene ambiguous. The V gene lost 2 bases and the J gene lost 0 bases, with 10 bases spanning the gap. The CDR3 is 16 amino acids. Germline CDR1 MDHEN, CDR2 SYDVKM. DNA of the CDR3: TGTGCCAGCAGTTTAATCCACCCCGCGAACACCGGGGAGCTGTTTTTT. This translates into CASSLIHPANTGELFF.

This clonotype was observed at least ten times. The chain uses TRBV6-1 and TRBJ1-2, with a tentative D call TRBD1 (5 bases). Trimming took off 7 bases at V and 4 bases at J, with 13 bases between the two ends. The CDR3 extends over 13 amino acids. Germline CDR1 reads MNHNS; CDR2 reads SASEGT. CDR3 loop: CASTAGRVYGYTF. CDR3 nucleotide sequence: TGTGCCAGCACTGCAGGGAGGGTCTATGGCTACACCTTC.

This clonotype showed up just a few times. The chain couples TRBV5-1 to TRBJ2-2, with 7 bases matching TRBD1. This CDR3 spans 16 amino acids. In germline, CDR1 is SGHRS, CDR2 YFSETQ. Germline trimming cut 0 bases from V and 0 bases from J; bases unmatched to any gene: 2. The CDR3: CASSLDGTANTGELFF. The CDR3 region has the DNA TGCGCCAGCAGCTTGGATGGGACAGCGAACACCGGGGAGCTGTTTTTT.

With regard to this clonotype: The junction and the germline gene differ at one end; a read error may be behind it. The chain carries TRBV7-8 and TRBJ1-5; the D is unclear. The CDR3 extends over 13 amino acids. CDR1 is SGHVS, CDR2 FQNEAQ, per germline. CDR3 coding DNA: TGTTCCAGCAGCTCCAATAGCAATCAGCCCCAGCATTTT. Its translation is CSSSSNSNQPQHF. Drawing the rest from reference TRBV7-8 and TRBJ1-5, the complete variable domain is GAGVSQSPRYKVAKRGQDVALRCDPISGHVSLFWYQQALGQGPEFLTYFQNEAQLDKSGLPSDRFFAERPEGSVSTLKIQRTQQEDSAVYLCSSSSNSNQPQHFGDGTRLSIL.

This clonotype was observed a few times. CDR3 loop: CASSINGQYTGELFF. CDR3 in DNA: TGTGCCAGCAGTATCAATGGACAGTACACCGGGGAGCTGTTTTTT. This chain uses TRBV27 with TRBJ2-2; a possible D gene is TRBD1 (6 bases). This CDR3 region has 15 residues. Germline V gene lookup returns CDR1 MNHEY and CDR2 SMNVEV (reference sequence). The V end was cut by 5 bases, the J end by 3 bases, with 13 bases between.

At least ten counts were recorded for this clonotype. The chain couples TRBV28 to TRBJ1-1; tentatively, D is TRBD1 (6 bases). CDR1 and CDR2 from the germline V gene are MDHEN and SYDVKM. The ends were cut back, 4 bases at V and 6 bases at J, with 12 bases in the middle. The CDR3 runs 13 residues. DNA of the CDR3: TGTGCCAGCAGTTCCGGGACAAGGCCTGAAGCTTTCTTT. It codes for CASSSGTRPEAFF. The complete variable domain, with remaining parts taken from reference TRBV28 and TRBJ1-1, reads DVKVTQSSRYLVKRTGEKVFLECVQDMDHENMFWYRQDPGLGLRLIYFSYDVKMKEKGDIPEGYSVSREKKERFSLILESASTNQTSMYLCASSSGTRPEAFFGQGTRLTVV.

In this sample, this clonotype turned up many times. This chain links TRBV7-9 with TRBJ2-7; 8 positions match TRBD2. This CDR3 has 16 residues. V shed 2 bases and J 0 bases; nucleotides not matched to a gene: 6. Germline V gene lookup returns CDR1 SEHNR and CDR2 FQNEAQ (reference sequence). This CDR3 is CASSLQGGRISYEQYF. CDR3 DNA sequence: TGTGCCAGCAGCTTACAGGGCGGGAGGATCTCCTACGAGCAGTACTTC. Combining the CDR3 with reference TRBV7-9 and TRBJ2-7 gives the whole variable domain DTGVSQNPRHKITKRGQNVTFRCDPISEHNRLYWYRQTLGQGPEFLTYFQNEAQLEKSRLLSDRFSAERPKGSFSTLEIQRTEQGDSAMYLCASSLQGGRISYEQYFGPGTRLTVT.

The J gene is TRBJ2-6, the V gene TRBV6-1; D gene ambiguous. Trimming left V 2 bases short and J 0 bases short, with 5 bases between. Germline V gene lookup returns CDR1 MNHNS and CDR2 SASEGT. The CDR3 spans 15 residues. CDR3 residues: CASSEQFSGANVLTF. Written as DNA, the CDR3 is TGTGCCAGCAGTGAACAATTCTCTGGGGCCAACGTCCTGACTTTC.

This clonotype was counted at least ten times. This chain links TRBV10-3 with TRBJ1-1; D is ambiguous. Trimming removed 0 bases from V and 0 bases from J, with 11 bases in between. The CDR3 spans 16 residues. Per the germline V gene, CDR1 is ENHRY and CDR2 is SYGVKD. CDR3 in amino acids: CAISESEALMNTEAFF. For the CDR3, the DNA is TGTGCCATCAGTGAGTCAGAAGCCTTAATGAACACTGAAGCTTTCTTT.

This clonotype was seen many times. V gene TRBV18 combines with J gene TRBJ2-5, with a tentative D call TRBD2 (6 bases). CDR1 is KGHSH and CDR2 is LQKENI in the germline V gene. V lost 2 bases to trimming and J lost 2 bases, with 12 bases between them. The CDR3 spans 15 residues. The CDR3 nucleotides read TGTGCCAGCTCACCAACGGGGGTACCTCAAGAGACCCAGTACTTC. Its translation: CASSPTGVPQETQYF.

This clonotype was detected ten times or more. The genes are TRBV2 and TRBJ1-2; D is ambiguous. The germline gives CDR1 SNHLY, CDR2 FYNNEI. The CDR3 length is 13 residues. The ends were cut back, 7 bases at V and 4 bases at J, with 13 bases in the middle. The CDR3 sequence: CASNPRVSYGYTF. CDR3 bases: TGTGCCAGCAATCCACGGGTGTCCTATGGCTACACCTTC.

This clonotype was detected ten times or more. The V and J genes are TRBV6-5 and TRBJ2-7; no reliable D call. With 0 bases removed from V and 6 bases from J, the gap between germline ends came to 15 bases. Germline V gives CDR1 MNHEY, CDR2 SVGAGI. The CDR3 is 15 amino acids. The CDR3 sequence is CASSYSIAGTSEQYF. The CDR3 region has the DNA TGTGCCAGCAGTTACTCGATAGCAGGAACGAGCGAGCAGTACTTC.

At least ten counts were recorded for this clonotype. The chain recombines TRBV28 with TRBJ1-2, with 7 bases that match TRBD1. Germline CDR1 MDHEN, CDR2 SYDVKM. This CDR3 comprises 16 residues. J was trimmed by 4 bases and V by 5 bases; bases with no gene match: 13. CDR3 region: CASSTLSTGDFYGYTF. The CDR3 DNA reads TGTGCCAGCAGTACACTGTCTACAGGGGATTTCTATGGCTACACCTTC.

The CDR3 DNA follows: TGCGCCAGCAGCTCCGGACAGGGGAGAAATCCGTACTTC. Its protein product is CASSSGQGRNPYF. The chain links TRBV5-1 to TRBJ2-7, with 9 bases lining up with TRBD1. The CDR3 is made up of 13 amino acids. CDR1 and CDR2 (germline): SGHRS, YFSETQ. Trimming cost V 3 bases and J 12 bases; bases outside gene matches: 10.

There are many counts of this clonotype. A read error may produce the germline difference seen at one junction end. The chain employs TRBV12-3 or TRBV12-4 and TRBJ2-1, with D hard to call. The CDR3 sequence is 13 residues long. In nucleotides, the CDR3 is TGTGCCACCAGTAGGGTGTTTCGTAATGAGCAGTTCTTC. Its translation: CATSRVFRNEQFF.